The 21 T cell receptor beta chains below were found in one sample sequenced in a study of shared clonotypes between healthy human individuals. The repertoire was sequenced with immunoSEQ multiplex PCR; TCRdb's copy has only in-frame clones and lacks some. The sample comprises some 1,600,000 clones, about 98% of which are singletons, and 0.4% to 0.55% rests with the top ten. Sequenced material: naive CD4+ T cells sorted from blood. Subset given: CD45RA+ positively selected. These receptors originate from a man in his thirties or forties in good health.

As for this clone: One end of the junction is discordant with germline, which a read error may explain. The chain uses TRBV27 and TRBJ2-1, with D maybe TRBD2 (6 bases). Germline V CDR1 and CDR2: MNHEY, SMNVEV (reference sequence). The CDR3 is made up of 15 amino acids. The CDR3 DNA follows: TGTGCCACCCGACCACCGGGAGTTTCCTTCAATGAGCAGTTCTTC. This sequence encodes CATRPPGVSFNEQFF.

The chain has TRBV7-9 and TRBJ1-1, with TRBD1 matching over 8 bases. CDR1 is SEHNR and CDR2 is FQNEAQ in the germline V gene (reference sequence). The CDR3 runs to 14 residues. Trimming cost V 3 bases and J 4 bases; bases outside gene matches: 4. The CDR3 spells CASSFTTGGTEAFF. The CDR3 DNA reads TGTGCCAGCAGCTTTACCACAGGGGGCACTGAAGCTTTCTTT.

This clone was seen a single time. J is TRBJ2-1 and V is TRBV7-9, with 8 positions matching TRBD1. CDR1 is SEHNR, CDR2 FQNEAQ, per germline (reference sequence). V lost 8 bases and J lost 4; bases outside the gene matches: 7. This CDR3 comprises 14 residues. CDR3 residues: CASGGTGGYNEQFF. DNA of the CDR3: TGTGCCAGCGGGGGGACAGGAGGATACAATGAGCAGTTCTTC.

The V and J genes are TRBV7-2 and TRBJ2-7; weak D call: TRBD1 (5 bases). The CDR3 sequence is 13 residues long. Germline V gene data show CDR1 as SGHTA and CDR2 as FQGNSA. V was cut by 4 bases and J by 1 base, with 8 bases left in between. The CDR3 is CASSYDRSYEQYF. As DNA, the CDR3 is TGTGCCAGCAGCTACGACAGATCCTACGAGCAGTACTTC.

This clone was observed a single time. DNA of the CDR3: TGCGCCAGCAGGGGCCGGGGGGCCAACGTCCTGACTTTC. Its protein product is CASRGRGANVLTF. The gene calls are TRBV10-1 and TRBJ2-6; D gene unclear. The CDR3 has 13 amino acids. From germline, CDR1 is WNHNN and CDR2 SYGVQD (reference sequence). With 6 bases removed from V and 4 bases from J, the gap between germline ends came to 7 bases.

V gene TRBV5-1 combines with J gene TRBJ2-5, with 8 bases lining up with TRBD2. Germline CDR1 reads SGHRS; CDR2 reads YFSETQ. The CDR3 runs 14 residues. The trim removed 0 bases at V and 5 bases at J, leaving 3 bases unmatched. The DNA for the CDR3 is TGCGCCAGCAGCTTGGAGCGGGGGTGGGAGACCCAGTACTTC. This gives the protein CASSLERGWETQYF.

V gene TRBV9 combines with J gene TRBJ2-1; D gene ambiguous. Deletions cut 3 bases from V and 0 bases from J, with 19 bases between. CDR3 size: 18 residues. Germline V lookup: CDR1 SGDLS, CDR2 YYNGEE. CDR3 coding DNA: TGTGCCAGCAGCGCCCCTGGCGTCCAGCTCTTCTCCTACAATGAGCAGTTCTTC. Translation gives CASSAPGVQLFSYNEQFF.

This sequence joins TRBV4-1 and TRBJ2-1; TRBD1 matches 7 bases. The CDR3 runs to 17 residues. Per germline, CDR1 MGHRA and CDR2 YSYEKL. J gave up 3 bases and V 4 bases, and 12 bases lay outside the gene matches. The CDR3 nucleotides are TGCGCCAGCAGCCGACGGGACAGAGAACAGAACTACAATGAGCAGTTCTTC. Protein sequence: CASSRRDREQNYNEQFF.

CDR3 region: CASRSTEGARIGYTF. CDR3 sequence (DNA): TGTGCCAGCAGGAGCACGGAGGGGGCTCGTATAGGCTACACCTTC. This chain joins TRBV6-5 and TRBJ1-2, with 7 nucleotides matching TRBD1. The V gene's germline CDR1 is MNHEY and CDR2 SVGAGI. The CDR3 contains 15 residues. V dropped 6 bases and J dropped 8; count of bases not matched to a gene: 15.

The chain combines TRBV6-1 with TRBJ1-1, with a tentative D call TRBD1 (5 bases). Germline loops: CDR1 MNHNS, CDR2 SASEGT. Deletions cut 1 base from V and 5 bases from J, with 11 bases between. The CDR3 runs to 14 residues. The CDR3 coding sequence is TGTGCCAGCAGTGAAGGTCGGGGACGTACTGAAGCTTTCTTT. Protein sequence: CASSEGRGRTEAFF.

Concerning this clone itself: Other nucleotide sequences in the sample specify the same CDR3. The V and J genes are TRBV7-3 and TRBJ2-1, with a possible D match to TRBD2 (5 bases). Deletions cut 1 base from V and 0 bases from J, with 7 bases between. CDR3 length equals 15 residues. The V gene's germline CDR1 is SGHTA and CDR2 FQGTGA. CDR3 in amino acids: CASSLSGSSYNEQFF. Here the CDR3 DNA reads TGTGCCAGCAGCTTAAGTGGGAGCTCCTACAATGAGCAGTTCTTC. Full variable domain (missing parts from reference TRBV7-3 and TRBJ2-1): GAGVSQTPSNKVTEKGKYVELRCDPISGHTALYWYRQSLGQGPEFLIYFQGTGAADDSGLPNDRFFAVRPEGSVSTLKIQRTERGDSAVYLCASSLSGSSYNEQFFGPGTRLTVL.

The CDR3 nucleotides read TGTGCCAGCAGTATTGGCGGGGGATACAATGAGCAGTTCTTC. It is translated as CASSIGGGYNEQFF. This sequence joins TRBV27 and TRBJ2-1, with 7 bases fitting TRBD2. This CDR3 comprises 14 residues. V gave up 5 bases and J gave up 4 bases; unmatched junction bases: 5. Germline CDR1 and CDR2: MNHEY and SMNVEV (reference sequence).

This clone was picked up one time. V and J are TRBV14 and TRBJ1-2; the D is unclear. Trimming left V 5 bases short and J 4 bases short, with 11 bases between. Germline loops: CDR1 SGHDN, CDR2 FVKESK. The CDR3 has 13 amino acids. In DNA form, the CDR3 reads TGTGCCAGCAGCTCAAGCCCCGGCTATGGCTACACCTTC. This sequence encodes CASSSSPGYGYTF.

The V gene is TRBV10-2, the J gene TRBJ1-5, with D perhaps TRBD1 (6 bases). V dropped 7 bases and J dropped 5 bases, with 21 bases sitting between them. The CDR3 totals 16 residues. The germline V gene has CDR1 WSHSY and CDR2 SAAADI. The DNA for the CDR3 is TGCGCCAGCACCGCCAAGTGGGGGCAGAGGGATCAGCCCCAGCATTTT. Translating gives CASTAKWGQRDQPQHF.

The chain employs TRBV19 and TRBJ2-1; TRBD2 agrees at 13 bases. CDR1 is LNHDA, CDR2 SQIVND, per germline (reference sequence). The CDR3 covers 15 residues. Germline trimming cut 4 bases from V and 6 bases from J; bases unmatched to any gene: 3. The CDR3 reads CASSTGLAGSNEQFF. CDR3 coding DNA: TGTGCCAGTAGTACGGGACTAGCGGGAAGCAATGAGCAGTTCTTC.

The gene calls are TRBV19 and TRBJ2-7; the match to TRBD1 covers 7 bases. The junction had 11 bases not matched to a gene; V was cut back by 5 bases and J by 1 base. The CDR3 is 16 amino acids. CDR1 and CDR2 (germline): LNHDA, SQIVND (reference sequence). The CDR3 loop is CASSSSGQARSYEQYF. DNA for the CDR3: TGTGCCAGTAGTTCATCCGGACAGGCGAGATCCTACGAGCAGTACTTC.

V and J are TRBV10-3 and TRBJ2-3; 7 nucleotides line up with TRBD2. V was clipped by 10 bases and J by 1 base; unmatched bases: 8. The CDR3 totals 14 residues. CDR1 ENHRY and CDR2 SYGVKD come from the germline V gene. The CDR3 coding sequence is TGTGCCACTACAACCAGCGGGGGCACAGATACGCAGTATTTT. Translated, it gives CATTTSGGTDTQYF.

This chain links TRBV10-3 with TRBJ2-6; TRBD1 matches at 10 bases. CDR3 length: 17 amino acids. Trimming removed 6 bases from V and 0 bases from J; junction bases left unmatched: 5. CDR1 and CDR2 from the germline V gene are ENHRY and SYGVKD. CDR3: CAIRGGQGTSGANVLTF. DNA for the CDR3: TGTGCCATCAGGGGGGGACAGGGGACCTCTGGGGCCAACGTCCTGACTTTC.

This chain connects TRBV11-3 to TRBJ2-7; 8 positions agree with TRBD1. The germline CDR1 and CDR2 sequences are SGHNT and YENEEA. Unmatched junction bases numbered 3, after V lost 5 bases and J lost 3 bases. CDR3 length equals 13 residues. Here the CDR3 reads CASSPTGVYEQYF. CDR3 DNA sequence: TGTGCCAGCAGCCCGACAGGGGTCTACGAGCAGTACTTC.

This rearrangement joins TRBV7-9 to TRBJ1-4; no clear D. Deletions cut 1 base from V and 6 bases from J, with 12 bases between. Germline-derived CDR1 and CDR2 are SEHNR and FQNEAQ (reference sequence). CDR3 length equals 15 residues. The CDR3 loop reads CASSLGFAGHEKLFF. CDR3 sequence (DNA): TGTGCCAGCAGCTTAGGATTTGCCGGTCATGAAAAACTGTTTTTT.

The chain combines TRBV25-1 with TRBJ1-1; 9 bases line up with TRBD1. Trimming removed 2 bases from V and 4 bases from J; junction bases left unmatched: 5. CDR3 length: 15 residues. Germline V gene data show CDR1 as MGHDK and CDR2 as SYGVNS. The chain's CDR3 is CASSEVDRGGTEAFF. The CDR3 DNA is TGTGCCAGCAGTGAAGTGGACAGGGGAGGCACTGAAGCTTTCTTT. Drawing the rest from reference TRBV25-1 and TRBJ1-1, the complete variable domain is EADIYQTPRYLVIGTGKKITLECSQTMGHDKMYWYQQDPGMELHLIHYSYGVNSTEKGDLSSESTVSRIRTEHFPLTLESARPSHTSQYLCASSEVDRGGTEAFFGQGTRLTVV.